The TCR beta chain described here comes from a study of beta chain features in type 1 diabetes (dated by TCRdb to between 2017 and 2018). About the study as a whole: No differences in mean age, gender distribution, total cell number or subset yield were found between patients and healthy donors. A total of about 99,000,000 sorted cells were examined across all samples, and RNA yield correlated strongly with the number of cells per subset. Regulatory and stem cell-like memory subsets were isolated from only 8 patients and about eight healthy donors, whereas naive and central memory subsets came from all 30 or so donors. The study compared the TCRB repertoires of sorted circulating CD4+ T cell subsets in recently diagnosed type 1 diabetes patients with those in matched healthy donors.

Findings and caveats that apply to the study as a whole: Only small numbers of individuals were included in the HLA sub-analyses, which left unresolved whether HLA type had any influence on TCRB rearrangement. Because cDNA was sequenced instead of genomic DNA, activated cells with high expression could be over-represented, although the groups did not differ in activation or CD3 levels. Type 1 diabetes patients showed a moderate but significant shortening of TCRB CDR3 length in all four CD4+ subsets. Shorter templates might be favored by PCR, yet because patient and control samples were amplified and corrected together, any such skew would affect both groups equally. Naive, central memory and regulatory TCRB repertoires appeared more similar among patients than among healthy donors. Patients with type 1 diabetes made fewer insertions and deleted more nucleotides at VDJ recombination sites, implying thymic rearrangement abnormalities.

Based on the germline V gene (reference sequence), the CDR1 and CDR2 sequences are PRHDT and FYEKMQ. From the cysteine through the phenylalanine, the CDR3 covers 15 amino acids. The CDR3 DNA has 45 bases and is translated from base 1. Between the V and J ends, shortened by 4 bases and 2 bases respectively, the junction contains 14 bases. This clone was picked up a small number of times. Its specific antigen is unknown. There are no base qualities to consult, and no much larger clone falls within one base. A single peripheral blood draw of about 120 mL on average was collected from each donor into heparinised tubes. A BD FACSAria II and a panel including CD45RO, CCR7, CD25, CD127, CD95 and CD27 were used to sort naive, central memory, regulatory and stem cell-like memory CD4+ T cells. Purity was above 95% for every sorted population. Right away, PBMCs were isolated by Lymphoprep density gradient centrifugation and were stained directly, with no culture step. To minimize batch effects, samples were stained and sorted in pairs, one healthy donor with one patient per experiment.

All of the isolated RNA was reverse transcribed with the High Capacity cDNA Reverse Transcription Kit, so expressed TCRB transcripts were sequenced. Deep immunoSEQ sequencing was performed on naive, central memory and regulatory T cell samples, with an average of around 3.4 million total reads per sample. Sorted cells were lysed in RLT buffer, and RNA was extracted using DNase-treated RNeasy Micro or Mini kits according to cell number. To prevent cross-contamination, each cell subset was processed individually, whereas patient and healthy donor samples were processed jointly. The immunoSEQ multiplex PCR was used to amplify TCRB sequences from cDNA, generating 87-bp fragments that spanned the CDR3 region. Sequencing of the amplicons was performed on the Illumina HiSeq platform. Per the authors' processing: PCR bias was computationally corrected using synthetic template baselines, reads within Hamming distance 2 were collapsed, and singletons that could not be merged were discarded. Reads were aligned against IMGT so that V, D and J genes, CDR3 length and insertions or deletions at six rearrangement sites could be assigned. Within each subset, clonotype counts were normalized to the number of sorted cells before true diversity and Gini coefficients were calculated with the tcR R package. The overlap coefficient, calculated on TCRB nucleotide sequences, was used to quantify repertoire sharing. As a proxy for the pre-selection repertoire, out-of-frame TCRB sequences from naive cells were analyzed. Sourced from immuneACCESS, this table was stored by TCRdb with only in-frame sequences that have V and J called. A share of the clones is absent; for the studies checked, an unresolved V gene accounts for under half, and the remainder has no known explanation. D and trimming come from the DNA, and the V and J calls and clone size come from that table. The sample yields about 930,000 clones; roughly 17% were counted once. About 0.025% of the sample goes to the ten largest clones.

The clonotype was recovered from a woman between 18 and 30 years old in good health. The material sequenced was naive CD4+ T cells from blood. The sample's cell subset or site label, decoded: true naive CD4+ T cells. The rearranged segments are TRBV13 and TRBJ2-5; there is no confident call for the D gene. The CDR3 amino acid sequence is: CASSSRRTVQETQYF. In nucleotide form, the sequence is TGTGCCAGCAGCTCAAGACGCACTGTACAAGAGACCCAGTACTTC.